A selection of T cell receptor beta chains follows, all from one sample in a study of T cells expressing NK-cell markers. With the 5' RACE reads reprocessed, TCRdb shows one record per CDR3 protein and no DNA. The sample table includes roughly 120,000 distinct CDR3 sequences. The material sequenced was blood T cells: a sorted CD56 or NKG2C T cell subset, CD4+ or CD8+ T cells, or bulk PBMC T cells (not recorded which). The receptor set was obtained from a woman between 18 and 69 years old in good health. Both conserved end residues are part of each CDR3. The size entry is marked missing in some rows and otherwise reads once, few, many or a size class.

size: -; V: TRBV6-5; J: TRBJ2-3; CDR3: CASSYFQSSTDTQYF
size: -; V: TRBV20-1; J: TRBJ1-4; CDR3: CSARDVAGPNEKLFF
size: -; V: TRBV5-6; J: TRBJ2-2; CDR3: CASSLGRGTPDTGELFF
size: medium-sized; V: TRBV20-1; J: TRBJ2-7; CDR3: CSAREDNSYEQYF
size: -; V: TRBV7-8; J: TRBJ1-6; CDR3: CASSLARDRSSYNSPLHF
size: -; V: TRBV9; J: TRBJ1-1; CDR3: CASSVGQGSSSTEAFF
size: -; V: TRBV7-9; J: TRBJ1-2; CDR3: CASSPAPSGSYGYTF
size: -; V: TRBV12-3/TRBV12-4; J: TRBJ2-7; CDR3: CASSPVRDMDEQYF
size: -; V: TRBV5-5; J: TRBJ2-1; CDR3: CASSWEAGRRSIDEQFF
size: -; V: TRBV20-1; J: TRBJ2-7; CDR3: CRPGLASYEQYF
size: -; V: TRBV21-1; J: TRBJ2-4; CDR3: CASSKARTGWGKNIQYF